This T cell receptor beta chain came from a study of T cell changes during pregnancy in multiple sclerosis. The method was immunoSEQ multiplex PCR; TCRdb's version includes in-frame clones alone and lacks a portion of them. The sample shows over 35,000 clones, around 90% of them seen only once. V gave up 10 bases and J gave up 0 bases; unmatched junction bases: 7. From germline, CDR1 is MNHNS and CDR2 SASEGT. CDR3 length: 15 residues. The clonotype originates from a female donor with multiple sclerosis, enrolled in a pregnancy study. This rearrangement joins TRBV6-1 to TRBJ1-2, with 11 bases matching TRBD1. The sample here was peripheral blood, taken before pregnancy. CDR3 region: CAIQDRGQPNYGYTF. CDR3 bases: TGTGCCATCCAGGACAGGGGGCAACCTAACTATGGCTACACCTTC.